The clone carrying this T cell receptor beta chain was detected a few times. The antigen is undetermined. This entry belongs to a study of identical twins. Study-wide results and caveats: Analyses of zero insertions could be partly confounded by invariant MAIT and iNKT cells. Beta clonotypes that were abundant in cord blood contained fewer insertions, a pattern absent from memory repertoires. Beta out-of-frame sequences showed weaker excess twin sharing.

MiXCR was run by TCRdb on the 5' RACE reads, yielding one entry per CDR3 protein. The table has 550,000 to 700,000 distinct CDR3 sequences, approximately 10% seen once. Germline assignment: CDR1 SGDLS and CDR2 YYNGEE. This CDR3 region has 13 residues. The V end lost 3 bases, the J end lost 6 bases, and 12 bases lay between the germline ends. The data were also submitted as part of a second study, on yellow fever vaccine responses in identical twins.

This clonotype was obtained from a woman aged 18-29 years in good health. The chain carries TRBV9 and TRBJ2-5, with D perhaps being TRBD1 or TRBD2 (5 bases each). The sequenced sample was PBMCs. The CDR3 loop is CASSAGTTKTQYF. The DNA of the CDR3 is TGTGCCAGCAGCGCCGGGACGACGAAGACCCAGTACTTC.